The clone carrying this T cell receptor (beta chain) was recorded once. Assay used: immunoSEQ multiplex PCR; TCRdb lists only in-frame clones, some missing. This sample yields over 150,000 clones, of which 90% are seen a single time; approximately 1.5% belongs to the top ten. The data were obtained in a study of control samples from healthy donors and cancer patients. This CDR3 is built from 13 residues. Germline V gene lookup returns CDR1 KGHSH and CDR2 LQKENI. The ends were cut back, 4 bases at V and 1 base at J, with 7 bases in the middle. The TCR comes from a woman aged 45-59 years in good health. Sequencing was carried out using blood. The V and J genes are TRBV18 and TRBJ1-1; D gene unclear. The CDR3 spells CASSLSWNTEAFF. The CDR3 DNA follows: TGTGCCAGCTCACTTTCTTGGAACACTGAAGCTTTCTTT.